Below are 18 T cell receptor beta chains sequenced from a single sample in a study of monozygotic twins with inflammatory bowel disease. TCRdb reanalyzed the 5' RACE reads and collapses them to one entry per CDR3 protein, without DNA. The sample holds more than 300,000 distinct CDR3 sequences. The sequenced sample consisted of blood. The receptors come from a human donor with ulcerative colitis or Crohn's disease, or a healthy co-twin of an affected twin (not recorded which).

The CDR3 here is CASSFQAGETQYF. The chain has TRBV5-1 and TRBJ2-5. The CDR3 covers 13 residues. Germline V CDR1 and CDR2: SGHRS, YFSETQ.

V and J are TRBV4-3 and TRBJ1-5. This CDR3 contains 16 residues. Germline-derived CDR1 and CDR2 are LGHNA and YSLEER. The CDR3 region is CASSSEGPYSNQPQHF.

The J gene is TRBJ2-1, the V gene TRBV19; TCRdb names TRBD2, which stays unverified in the absence of DNA. This CDR3 is 15 amino acids long. CDR1 and CDR2 (germline): LNHDA, SQIVND (reference sequence). CDR3 sequence reads: CASGASGLSYNEQFF. The complete variable domain, with remaining parts taken from reference TRBV19 and TRBJ2-1, reads DGGITQSPKYLFRKEGQNVTLSCEQNLNHDAMYWYRQDPGQGLRLIYYSQIVNDFQKGDIAEGYSVSREKKESFPLTVTSAQKNPTAFYLCASGASGLSYNEQFFGPGTRLTVL.

The V gene is TRBV7-3, the J gene TRBJ2-1; the TRBD1 assignment by TCRdb is unverifiable without DNA. CDR3 length: 17 amino acids. Germline values: CDR1 SGHTA, CDR2 FQGTGA. The CDR3 sequence is CASSLTRWGGEYNEQFF.

CDR3 protein: CASSLEVQGETQYF. The genes are TRBV7-9 and TRBJ2-5; checking the TCRdb D call of TRBD1 is not possible without DNA. Per germline, CDR1 SEHNR and CDR2 FQNEAQ (reference sequence). There are 14 residues in the CDR3.

The CDR3 here is CASNLVAGNTEAFF. V is TRBV5-1 and J is TRBJ1-1. Germline V gives CDR1 SGHRS, CDR2 YFSETQ. The CDR3 covers 14 residues.

This chain uses TRBV7-2 with TRBJ2-5; TCRdb's D gene call, TRBD1, goes unchecked for lack of DNA. Germline values: CDR1 SGHTA, CDR2 FQGNSA. The CDR3 totals 12 residues. CDR3 sequence reads: CASSLEGGTRDF.

This sequence joins TRBV4-1 and TRBJ1-1; lacking DNA, the TRBD1 call made by TCRdb goes unchecked. This CDR3 is 15 amino acids long. Germline lookup yields CDR1 MGHRA and CDR2 YSYEKL. The CDR3 loop is CASSQAGQMNTEAFF.

The rearrangement links TRBV5-1 to TRBJ2-2; TCRdb's D call of TRBD1 is untestable without DNA. Germline CDR1 is SGHRS and CDR2 is YFSETQ. The CDR3 has 14 amino acids. CDR3 protein: CASSSGGHTGELFF.

The chain joins TRBV12-3 or TRBV12-4 to TRBJ1-5; TCRdb picks TRBD1, but there is no DNA to check that call. The length of the CDR3 is 14 residues. CDR3 sequence reads: CASSLAGGHQPQHF.

The chain uses TRBV20-1 and TRBJ2-7; the TRBD2 assignment by TCRdb is unverifiable without DNA. The CDR3 runs to 14 residues. The germline gives CDR1 DFQATT, CDR2 SNEGSKA (reference sequence). CDR3 residues: CSALRDLSSYEQYF.

This chain joins TRBV9 and TRBJ2-7; TCRdb reports TRBD1, a call that lacks DNA to check it against. CDR3 length: 14 residues. The V gene's germline CDR1 is SGDLS and CDR2 YYNGEE. The CDR3 loop is CASSFGQGANEQYF.

The V gene is TRBV19, the J gene TRBJ1-5; TCRdb gives TRBD1 as the D gene, but with no DNA this cannot be confirmed. The CDR3 is made up of 17 amino acids. Germline V CDR1 and CDR2: LNHDA, SQIVND (reference sequence). Here the CDR3 reads CASSIPGQGFKGQPQHF.

The rearrangement uses TRBV2 and TRBJ2-3; TCRdb gives TRBD2 as the D gene, but with no DNA this cannot be confirmed. CDR3 size: 15 residues. The germline CDR1 and CDR2 sequences are SNHLY and FYNNEI. CDR3 amino acids: CASSESQRVEDTQYF.

This chain joins TRBV5-1 and TRBJ2-2; TCRdb reports TRBD1, a call that lacks DNA to check it against. CDR3 size: 15 residues. Germline CDR1 and CDR2: SGHRS and YFSETQ. The CDR3 loop reads CASSFRQGDSGELFF.

The chain joins TRBV20-1 to TRBJ1-1; TCRdb indicates TRBD1, and absent DNA this call remains unverified. The V gene's germline CDR1 is DFQATT and CDR2 SNEGSKA (reference sequence). The CDR3 totals 16 residues. CDR3 amino acids: CSARGQDSPMNTEAFF.

This chain joins TRBV29-1 and TRBJ2-1. The CDR3 sequence is 11 residues long. Looked up from germline, CDR1 is SQVTM and CDR2 is ANQGSEA. CDR3 in amino acids: CSGILSNEQFF.

The CDR3 loop is CASSRTGTGSSSGANVLTF. The J gene is TRBJ2-6, the V gene TRBV5-1; the D call of TRBD1 rests on TCRdb alone, since no DNA is present to check it. In germline, CDR1 is SGHRS, CDR2 YFSETQ. The CDR3 extends over 19 amino acids.